The T cell receptor (beta chain) described here comes from a study of PD-L1 blockade in urothelial cancer. Across the whole study: Patients with male sex and bladder-origin urothelial cancer accounted for about 90% of the 29 enrolled. The patients had undergone anywhere from 0 to 3 prior chemotherapy regimens. Blood was tested 3 weeks (second dose) and 6 weeks into treatment.

Repertoires were generated with immunoSEQ multiplex PCR, while TCRdb's copy carries only in-frame clones and drops some. This sample yields 35,000 to 55,000 clones, of which 88% are seen a single time; roughly 14% belongs to the top ten. The length of the CDR3 is 14 residues. CDR1 and CDR2 (germline): MNHNS, SASEGT. Trimming took off 2 bases at V and 6 bases at J, with 12 bases between the two ends. This receptor was obtained from a woman aged 55-69 years with urothelial cancer. The sample here was PBMCs, taken around atezolizumab (anti-PD-L1) treatment. J is TRBJ2-3 and V is TRBV6-1; possible D gene TRBD2, 6 bases. The chain's CDR3 is CASSETSPTDTQYF. CDR3 DNA sequence: TGTGCCAGCAGTGAAACTAGCCCCACGGATACGCAGTATTTT.